This T cell receptor (beta chain) was sequenced for a study of blood T cells in healthy people across ages. The authors ran a second PCR of roughly 6 to 12 cycles using a sample-barcoded 5' primer and a J-beta primer mix. Researchers report that a template-switch adaptor with 12 random nucleotides tagged each cDNA molecule. TCRdb fed the 5' RACE reads into MiXCR, producing one record per CDR3 protein. The repertoire holds about 810,000 distinct CDR3 sequences, under 40% seen once, with 13% in the top ten. Comments on this clonotype: One end of the junction fails to match germline, which may point to a read error.

Germline CDR1 ENHRY, CDR2 SYGVKD. The CDR3 runs 13 residues. The origin of this receptor is a man aged 18 to 30 in good health. V and J are TRBV10-3 and TRBJ2-1, with unresolved D. The sample comprised blood. CDR3 in amino acids: CAVTENSYDEQFF. CDR3 DNA sequence: TGTGCCGTCACGGAAAATTCCTACGATGAGCAGTTCTTC.